The 3 T cell receptor beta chains presented below share a single source sample, sequenced in a study of shared clonotypes between healthy human individuals. Assay: immunoSEQ multiplex PCR; the TCRdb copy retains only in-frame clones and omits some. This repertoire shows some 2,000,000 clones, 95% found once; its top ten account for approximately 0.13%. Sequences were obtained from naive CD4+ T cells sorted from blood. Subset described: CD45RA+ positively selected. These receptors all stem from a man aged 18 to 29 in good health.

V gene TRBV29-1 combines with J gene TRBJ2-1, with 9 nucleotides matching TRBD2. CDR3 length equals 14 residues. CDR1 and CDR2 (germline): SQVTM, ANQGSEA. J gave up 2 bases and V 5 bases, and 4 bases lay outside the gene matches. This CDR3 reads CSVRSGGTYNEQFF. CDR3 in DNA: TGCAGCGTTCGGAGCGGGGGGACCTACAATGAGCAGTTCTTC.

This clone was seen only once. The chain couples TRBV20-1 to TRBJ1-4; D is unresolved. Trimming pared 3 bases from V and 8 bases from J, leaving 4 bases between. There are 10 residues in the CDR3. Germline V lookup: CDR1 DFQATT, CDR2 SNEGSKA (reference sequence). CDR3 DNA sequence: TGCAGTGCTAGTCGAGAAAAACTGTTTTTT. Translating it yields CSASREKLFF.

The J gene is TRBJ2-4, the V gene TRBV5-6; no definite D call. Germline CDR1 SGHDT, CDR2 YYEEEE. The CDR3 runs 14 residues. Trimming took 4 bases from V and 3 from J, leaving 11 bases between them. The CDR3 sequence is CASSQGWGKNIQYF. The CDR3 coding sequence is TGTGCCAGCAGCCAAGGGTGGGGCAAAAACATTCAGTACTTC.